This T cell receptor (beta chain) stems from a study of blood T cells in healthy people across ages (dated by TCRdb to 2013 to 2016). Turning to the overall study: In model experiments, template switching captured about one uniquely barcoded TCR beta cDNA molecule for every two T cells. To track age-related changes in TCR beta repertoire diversity, the study relied on deep sequencing normalized with unique cDNA molecular identifiers. Donors of different ages were randomly distributed across sequencing lanes to avoid experimental bias. For two donors (one aged 18 to 29 and one aged 80 or older), the study analyzed two additional independent replicas of 1 million unique cDNA reads from the same blood draw. The donors were split into four age groups: young (average 16 years), middle-aged (roughly 39), aged (approximately 60) and long-lived (about 82). General study outcomes and caveats: Estimates of total diversity from one million sequenced T cells were regarded as lower bounds and underestimates. Because the CMV infection status of the donors was unknown, age-related changes in expanded clonotypes may potentially have been confounded. As age increased, observed TCR beta diversity per million T cells dropped in a roughly linear way, and a significant reduction was already evident by age about 40. Compared with the aged group, the long-lived group had more naive CD4+ T cells, fewer expanded clones and increased TCR diversity, a pattern suggesting age selection. Conclusive comparison of naive and antigen-experienced compartments was prevented by the profiling of bulk unsorted PBMCs. There was a strong correlation between observed TCR beta diversity and the percentage of naive T cells measured by flow cytometry.

Comment on this clonotype: Its antigen remains undetermined. The record has no base qualities; no much larger clone is one base away.

CDR1 SGHAT and CDR2 FQDESV are derived from the germline V gene (reference sequence). From the cysteine up to the phenylalanine, the CDR3 has a length of 12 residues. The DNA shown is the 36-base CDR3, in frame from base 1. Trimming removed 5 bases from V and 9 bases from J, leaving 13 bases between the germline ends. The 39 donors, aged 6 to 90 years, were systemically healthy Caucasian individuals from Russia. Approximately 9 milliliters of peripheral blood were collected from each donor into EDTA-treated Vacutainer tubes. Ficoll-Paque density-gradient centrifugation was used to isolate PBMCs, with at least 6.5 million per sample. Trizol reagent was used to extract total RNA from the PBMCs, yielding at least 5 micrograms per sample. The percentages of naive CD45RAhigh/CD27high T cells were determined by flow cytometry on a PBMC aliquot from every donor. Library preparation was by 5' RACE. Reads for this sample came from an Illumina HiSeq 2500. A second PCR of 7 to 11 cycles was performed with a sample-barcoded 5' primer and a J-beta primer mix. A template-switch 5' adaptor carrying 12 random nucleotides introduced a unique molecular identifier onto each TCR beta cDNA molecule. At least 2.5 million CDR3-containing paired-end reads were obtained from each sample. The Mint cDNA synthesis kit, primed by a TRBC-specific oligonucleotide, was used to synthesize first-strand cDNA from all RNA. All cDNA was treated with uracil-DNA glycosylase and then went through a first 18-cycle PCR with the universal primers M1SS and BC2_uni_R. The authors processed their data as follows. For normalization, 1 million high-quality reads, each with a distinct molecular identifier, were randomly selected from each sample. Reads with shared molecular identifiers were discarded instead of being binned into consensus sequences. MiTCR, with a Q25 quality threshold and the strictest error-elimination algorithm, was used for CDR3 identification, clonotype clustering and error correction. A nonparametric unseen species model with Euler transformation was used to estimate a lower bound on total TCR beta diversity. TCRdb ran its own pipeline on the public reads, namely fastp trimming at Q25 and MiXCR clone calling, and kept in-frame beta chains. Rows matching on CDR3 protein sequence are summarized as one entry with the most common DNA and genes. The authors' filters were not applied to this entry. This sample has hundreds of thousands of distinct CDR3 sequences in its table, and 30% to 45% of those were observed once. Jointly, the top ten make up approximately 12% of the sample.

The TCR sequence derives from a young man in good health. The chain couples TRBV11-1 to TRBJ2-5; too little of a D gene remains to name it. The sequencing sample was made of blood. CDR3 region: CASSQFQQAQYF. The nucleotide sequence reads TGTGCCAGCAGCCAATTCCAGCAGGCCCAGTACTTC.